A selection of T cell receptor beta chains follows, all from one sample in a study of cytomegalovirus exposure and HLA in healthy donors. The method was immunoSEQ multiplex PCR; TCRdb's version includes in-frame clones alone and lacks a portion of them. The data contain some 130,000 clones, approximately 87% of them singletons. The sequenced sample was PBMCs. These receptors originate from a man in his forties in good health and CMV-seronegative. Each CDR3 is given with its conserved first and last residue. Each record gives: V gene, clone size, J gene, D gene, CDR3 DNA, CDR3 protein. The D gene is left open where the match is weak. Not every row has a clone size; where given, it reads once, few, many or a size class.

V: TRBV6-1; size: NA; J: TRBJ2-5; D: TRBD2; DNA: TGTGCCAGCAGTGTTAGCGGGAGGGCCGGGGAGACCCAGTACTTC; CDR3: CASSVSGRAGETQYF
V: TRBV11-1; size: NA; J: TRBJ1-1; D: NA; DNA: TGTGCCAGCAGCCCCCGCCTAAACACTGAAGCTTTCTTT; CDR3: CASSPRLNTEAFF
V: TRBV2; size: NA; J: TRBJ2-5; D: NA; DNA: TGTGCCGGAAAGGAGTCCCAAGAGACCCAGTACTTC; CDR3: CAGKESQETQYF
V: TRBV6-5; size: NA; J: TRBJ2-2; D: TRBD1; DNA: TGTGCCAGCAGTTGGACAGGGTACACCGGGGAGCTGTTTTTT; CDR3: CASSWTGYTGELFF
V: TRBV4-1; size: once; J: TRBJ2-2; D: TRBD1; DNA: TGCGCCAGCGGGCGACAGGGGTCAAGGGAGCTGTTTTTT; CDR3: CASGRQGSRELFF
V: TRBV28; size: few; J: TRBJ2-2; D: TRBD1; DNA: TGTGCCAGCAGCTGGACAGGGGAGGACACCGGGGAGCTGTTTTTT; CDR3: CASSWTGEDTGELFF
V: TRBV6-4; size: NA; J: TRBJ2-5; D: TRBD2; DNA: TGTGCCAGCAGTTCGACTAGCGGTGGCACCCAGTACTTC; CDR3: CASSSTSGGTQYF
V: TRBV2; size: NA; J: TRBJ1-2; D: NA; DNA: TGTGCCAGCAGCTCAGGGGTTGGCTATGGCTACACCTTC; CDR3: CASSSGVGYGYTF
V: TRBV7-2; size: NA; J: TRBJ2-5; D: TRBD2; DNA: TGTGCCAGCAGCGTGGGACTAGCGGCATGGGGCGAGACCCAGTACTTC; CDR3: CASSVGLAAWGETQYF
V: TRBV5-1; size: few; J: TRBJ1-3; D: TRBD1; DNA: TGCGCCAGCAGCTTGGAAGTGACAGGGTCTGGAAACACCATATATTTT; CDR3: CASSLEVTGSGNTIYF
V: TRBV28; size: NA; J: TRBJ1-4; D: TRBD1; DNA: TGTGCCAGCAGTTCATCAGGGGGCGCAGGGGAAAAACTGTTTTTT; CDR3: CASSSSGGAGEKLFF
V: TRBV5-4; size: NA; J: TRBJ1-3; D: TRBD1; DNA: TGTGCCAGCAGCTACAGACCGGGACAGGGGACGAACACCATATATTTT; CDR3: CASSYRPGQGTNTIYF
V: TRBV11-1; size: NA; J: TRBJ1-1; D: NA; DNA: TGTGCCAGCAGCTTATGGCAGGGGTACACTGAAGCTTTCTTT; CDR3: CASSLWQGYTEAFF
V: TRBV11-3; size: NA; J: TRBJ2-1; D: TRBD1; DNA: TGTGCCAGCAGCGCACAGGGGGCAAATTACAATGAGCAGTTCTTC; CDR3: CASSAQGANYNEQFF
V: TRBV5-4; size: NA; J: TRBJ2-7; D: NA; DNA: TGTGCCAGCAGCTTCATGGGGGGGCTCGGTACCTACGAGCAGTACTTC; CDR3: CASSFMGGLGTYEQYF
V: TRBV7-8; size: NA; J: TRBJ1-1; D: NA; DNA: TGTGCCAGCAGCCCCCGGGGAACCAACACTGAAGCTTTCTTT; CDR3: CASSPRGTNTEAFF
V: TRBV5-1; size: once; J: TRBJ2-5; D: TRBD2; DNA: TGCGCCAGCAGTAGCGGGGGGGCTCAAGAGACCCAGTACTTC; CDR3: CASSSGGAQETQYF
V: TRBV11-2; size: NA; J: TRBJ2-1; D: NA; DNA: TGTGCCAGCAGCCCTGGCAATAGCTTAACCTACAATGAGCAGTTCTTC; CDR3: CASSPGNSLTYNEQFF
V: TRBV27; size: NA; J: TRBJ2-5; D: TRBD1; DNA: TGTGCCAGCAGTTTATCTTGGGACAGCCAAGAGACCCAGTACTTC; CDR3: CASSLSWDSQETQYF
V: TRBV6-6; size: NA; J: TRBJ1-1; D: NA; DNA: TGTGCCAGCAGTGCTATCTACCAGGGGAAGACTGAAGCTTTCTTT; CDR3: CASSAIYQGKTEAFF
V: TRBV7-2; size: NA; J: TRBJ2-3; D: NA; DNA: TGTGCCAGCAGGCGTACGGGGGGCACGGGCACAGATACGCAGTATTTT; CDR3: CASRRTGGTGTDTQYF
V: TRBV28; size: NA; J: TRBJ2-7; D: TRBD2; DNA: TGTGCCAGCAGCGGTACTAGCGGCTACGAGCAGTACTTC; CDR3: CASSGTSGYEQYF